This TCR beta chain was profiled in a study of neurological immune-mediated disorders. TCRdb passed the 5' RACE reads through MiXCR, listing each CDR3 protein once. Here the sample spans some 54,000 distinct CDR3 sequences, over 8.5% being singletons. This clonotype came up many times. This CDR3 region has 17 residues. Between the trimmed V and J ends, which lost 2 bases and 0 bases, there was a span of 13 bases. As for time point: longitudinal time-point 1 (baseline). The sequenced material came from PBMCs. The sequence derives from a male donor with HTLV-1-associated myelopathy (HAM/TSP). J is TRBJ1-4 and V is TRBV12-3 or TRBV12-4; D perhaps matches TRBD1 (5 bases). The CDR3 sequence is CASSLRQGVATNEKLFF. As DNA, the CDR3 is TGTGCCAGCAGTTTAAGGCAGGGCGTTGCAACTAATGAAAAACTGTTTTTT.